This T cell receptor (beta chain) is drawn from a study of preoperative IRX-2 immunotherapy in early breast cancer. Treatment meaning: preoperative locoregional IRX-2 cytokine immunotherapy. Profiling relied on immunoSEQ multiplex PCR, and the TCRdb table lists in-frame clones only, not all of them. Here the sample spans 15,000 to 25,000 clones, around 81% being singletons. This TCR was recovered from a human donor with breast cancer. The sequencing used lymph node tissue, collected after IRX-2 immunotherapy.

The CDR3 bases are TGTGCCAGCAGAATGGGGGGCACCCAGGTGAAAGGGCAGTTCTTC. It yields the protein CASRMGGTQVKGQFF. V and J are TRBV28 and TRBJ2-1; D may match TRBD1 or TRBD2 (6 bases each). This CDR3 spans 15 amino acids. CDR1 MDHEN and CDR2 SYDVKM come from the germline V gene. The V and J ends lost 6 bases and 12 bases respectively, with 24 bases between them.